This passage covers 19 T cell receptor beta chains from one sample sequenced in a study of blood T cell repertoires in COVID-19. TCRdb keeps only in-frame clones here, not all; method: immunoSEQ multiplex PCR. The table has roughly 340,000 clones, over 70% seen once; the top ten hold about 6%. Input material: peripheral blood. The receptors here all came from a woman aged 50 to 60 with COVID-19, enrolled during active disease.

The chain has TRBV9 and TRBJ1-1; TRBD1 matches at 8 bases. Germline CDR1 is SGDLS and CDR2 is YYNGEE. The CDR3 is 16 residues long. The J segment lost 7 bases and the V segment lost 0 bases, leaving 11 bases of the junction unmatched. CDR3 nucleotide sequence: TGTGCCAGCAGCGTAGGCTCAGGGGGCGTCCTGGGTGAAGCTTTCTTT. It yields the protein CASSVGSGGVLGEAFF.

This clone was picked up a small number of times. The genes are TRBV19 and TRBJ2-2; weak D call: TRBD2 (6 bases). The CDR3 covers 16 residues. Deletions cut 4 bases from V and 6 bases from J, with 18 bases between. The V gene's germline CDR1 is LNHDA and CDR2 SQIVND (reference sequence). CDR3 protein: CASSTGLTLTPGELFF. As DNA, the CDR3 is TGTGCCAGTAGTACTGGACTAACCCTTACACCCGGGGAGCTGTTTTTT.

This clone was seen only a few times. The chain has TRBV7-2 and TRBJ1-3; TRBD1 is a possible D gene (6 bases). Germline values: CDR1 SGHTA, CDR2 FQGNSA. The CDR3 runs to 14 residues. The V gene lost 4 bases and the J gene lost 5 bases, with 12 bases spanning the gap. The CDR3 spells CASSSRTERNTIYF. CDR3 sequence (DNA): TGTGCCAGCAGCTCCCGGACAGAACGAAACACCATATATTTT.

The chain has TRBV5-6 and TRBJ1-4; 7 bases align to TRBD1. V lost 4 bases to trimming and J lost 4 bases; unmatched junction nucleotides: 4. There are 14 residues in the CDR3. Per germline, CDR1 SGHDT and CDR2 YYEEEE. The CDR3 bases are TGTGCCAGCAGCGGGGACAGCCTTAATGAAAAACTGTTTTTT. Protein product: CASSGDSLNEKLFF.

The CDR3 DNA sequence: TGTGCCTGGAGTGCAAGGGGCCTACCCCGGACCCTAAGAGGCAGGGAGAACACTGAAGCTTTCTTT. Amino acids: CAWSARGLPRTLRGRENTEAFF. The chain combines TRBV30 with TRBJ1-1, with a tentative D call TRBD1 (5 bases). V lost 1 base and J 1 base, leaving 34 bases between the germline ends. Germline CDR1 and CDR2: GTSNPN and SVGIG (reference sequence). CDR3 length: 22 residues.

A single count supports this clone. The chain carries TRBV18 and TRBJ2-7, with TRBD1 as a possible D gene (6 bases). The germline gives CDR1 KGHSH, CDR2 LQKENI. The CDR3 sequence is 15 residues long. V was clipped by 3 bases and J by 12 bases, with 24 bases between them. In nucleotides, the CDR3 is TGTGCCAGCTCACCCCAATATGGAGACAGGTCCGAGTCGTACTTC. This encodes CASSPQYGDRSESYF.

The chain employs TRBV5-1 and TRBJ1-1; TRBD1 matches at 7 bases. Per germline, CDR1 SGHRS and CDR2 YFSETQ. V shed 4 bases and J 1 base; nucleotides not matched to a gene: 4. The CDR3 sequence is 14 residues long. The CDR3: CASSAGQKNTEAFF. The CDR3 DNA reads as TGCGCCAGCAGCGCGGGACAGAAGAACACTGAAGCTTTCTTT.

For the CDR3, the DNA is TGCGCCAGCAGCCCCGGGACTAGCGGGAGGGGCTCCTACAATGAGCAGTTCTTC. The encoded protein is CASSPGTSGRGSYNEQFF. The V call is TRBV5-1, the J call TRBJ2-1, with 16 nucleotides matching TRBD2. The CDR3 runs to 18 residues. In germline, CDR1 is SGHRS, CDR2 YFSETQ. V was pared by 4 bases and J by 0 bases, with 4 bases of the junction left unmatched.

This clone was detected only once. The chain uses TRBV9 and TRBJ1-6; perhaps TRBD1 as D (6 bases). This CDR3 has 14 residues. The germline V and J ends were trimmed by 4 bases and 8 bases, with 13 bases remaining between them. Germline CDR1 and CDR2: SGDLS and YYNGEE. CDR3 region: CASSRGGRDSPLHF. The CDR3, as DNA: TGTGCCAGCAGCCGCGGGGGGCGCGATTCACCCCTCCACTTT.

This clone was detected only a few times. The chain couples TRBV7-9 to TRBJ1-6; unclear D gene. Germline values: CDR1 SEHNR, CDR2 FQNEAQ (reference sequence). This CDR3 contains 12 residues. Deletions cut 2 bases from V and 7 bases from J, with 3 bases between. DNA for the CDR3: TGTGCCAGCAGCTTACCGAATTCACCCCTCCACTTT. This sequence encodes CASSLPNSPLHF.

This clone was found a few times. V is TRBV18 and J is TRBJ2-6, with D possibly matching TRBD1 (6 bases). The V gene lost 5 bases and the J gene lost 9 bases, with 23 bases spanning the gap. From germline, CDR1 is KGHSH and CDR2 LQKENI. The CDR3 runs 17 residues. The CDR3 spells CASSEGPTGTLVNVLTF. DNA of the CDR3: TGTGCCAGCTCAGAAGGACCAACAGGGACCCTTGTCAACGTCCTGACTTTC.

This clone showed up just once. The chain uses TRBV7-3 and TRBJ1-1; possibly TRBD1 for D (6 bases). Trimming stripped 4 bases from V and 2 bases from J, with 11 bases between. The CDR3 is made up of 14 amino acids. The germline V gene encodes CDR1 SGHTA and CDR2 FQGTGA. CDR3: CASSSIGGNTEAFF. CDR3 bases: TGTGCCAGCAGCTCCATAGGGGGAAACACTGAAGCTTTCTTT. The full variable domain, with the rest looked up from reference TRBV7-3 and TRBJ1-1, is GAGVSQTPSNKVTEKGKYVELRCDPISGHTALYWYRQSLGQGPEFLIYFQGTGAADDSGLPNDRFFAVRPEGSVSTLKIQRTERGDSAVYLCASSSIGGNTEAFFGQGTRLTVV.

The J gene is TRBJ2-1, the V gene TRBV5-8, with 10 bases lining up with TRBD2. V lost 0 bases to trimming and J lost 7 bases; unmatched junction nucleotides: 4. CDR3 length: 15 residues. The germline gives CDR1 SGHTS, CDR2 YDEGEE. Here the CDR3 DNA reads TGTGCCAGCAGCTTGGCAGGACTAGCGGTTAATGAGCAGTTCTTC. Translated, it gives CASSLAGLAVNEQFF.

In this sample, this clone turned up once. The chain combines TRBV5-1 with TRBJ2-1; D unresolved. Trimming stripped 0 bases from V and 7 bases from J, with 17 bases between. The CDR3 covers 16 residues. The germline V gene encodes CDR1 SGHRS and CDR2 YFSETQ. The CDR3 spells CASSLARGIGYNEQFF. CDR3 in DNA: TGCGCCAGCAGCTTGGCCCGTGGCATCGGGTATAATGAGCAGTTCTTC.

The V gene is TRBV11-2, the J gene TRBJ1-6; D might be TRBD1 (5 bases). V was shortened by 2 bases and J by 10 bases, with 15 bases between the two germline ends. This CDR3 comprises 15 residues. Germline lookup yields CDR1 SGHAT and CDR2 FQNNGV. This chain's CDR3 is CASSLMAGLGSPLHF. The CDR3 region has the DNA TGTGCCAGCAGCTTAATGGCAGGGCTGGGATCACCCCTCCACTTT.

The chain uses TRBV2 and TRBJ2-7; possibly TRBD2 for D (6 bases). V gave up 6 bases and J gave up 2 bases, with 14 bases separating them. This CDR3 comprises 14 residues. Germline values: CDR1 SNHLY, CDR2 FYNNEI. DNA for the CDR3: TGTGCCAGCAGAACCGGGACTGCACCCTACGAGCAGTACTTC. This sequence encodes CASRTGTAPYEQYF. Full variable domain (remainder filled in from reference TRBV2 and TRBJ2-7): EPEVTQTPSHQVTQMGQEVILRCVPISNHLYFYWYRQILGQKVEFLVSFYNNEISEKSEIFDDQFSVERPDGSNFTLKIRSTKLEDSAMYFCASRTGTAPYEQYFGPGTRLTVT.

The chain employs TRBV11-2 and TRBJ2-3; TRBD2 agrees at 9 bases. J was trimmed by 0 bases and V by 3 bases; bases with no gene match: 4. The CDR3 is made up of 16 amino acids. Germline loops: CDR1 SGHAT, CDR2 FQNNGV. CDR3 sequence: CASSFSGSSSTDTQYF. CDR3 DNA: TGTGCCAGCAGCTTTAGCGGGAGCTCTAGCACAGATACGCAGTATTTT.

This clone has a handful of counts. The chain carries TRBV2 and TRBJ1-5, with a tentative D call TRBD1 (5 bases). V dropped 3 bases and J dropped 4 bases, with 10 bases sitting between them. Per germline, CDR1 SNHLY and CDR2 FYNNEI. The CDR3 loop spans 14 amino acids. DNA for the CDR3: TGTGCCAGCAGTGAGCAGGGTAAGAATCAGCCCCAGCATTTT. Its protein product is CASSEQGKNQPQHF.

CDR3 sequence: CASSYPPGNTEAFF. In DNA form, the CDR3 reads TGTGCCAGCAGTTACCCCCCCGGGAACACTGAAGCTTTCTTT. The chain couples TRBV7-9 to TRBJ1-1; D not certain. CDR1 SEHNR and CDR2 FQNEAQ come from the germline V gene (reference sequence). V shed 6 bases and J shed 1 base, with 12 bases lying between them. CDR3 length equals 14 residues.